This T cell receptor beta chain derives from a study of T cells in Graves' hyperthyroidism and ophthalmopathy. Broader study findings: A model built on 13 V-J features separated ophthalmopathy from stable hyperthyroidism.

10 ml of fresh peripheral blood supplied the PBMCs. The source material, RNA transcripts, was used to amplify TCR beta CDR3 regions. RT-PCR in the first round (using the HTBI primer set) targeted the TCR CDR3. TCRdb independently ran MiXCR on the multiplex PCR reads; one entry per CDR3 protein. This sample carries 250,000 or so distinct CDR3 sequences, over 12% of them seen once, and the ten largest clones take 30% to 35%. This clonotype has a handful of counts. Its antigen is not known. Germline loops: CDR1 KGHSH, CDR2 LQKENI. This CDR3 contains 17 residues. V was shortened by 2 bases and J by 2 bases, with 19 bases between the two germline ends.

This receptor was obtained from a woman in her 50s with Graves' hyperthyroidism that later progressed to Graves' ophthalmopathy. V is TRBV18 and J is TRBJ2-7; D unresolved. The sequencing sample was made of blood. CDR3 sequence: CASSPRSDLHFTYEQYF. CDR3 sequence (DNA): TGTGCCAGCTCACCAAGGTCGGACCTTCACTTTACCTACGAGCAGTACTTC.